These 12 T cell receptor beta chains were all obtained from the same sample, sequenced in a study of cytomegalovirus exposure and HLA in healthy donors. Profiled with immunoSEQ multiplex PCR; TCRdb holds only in-frame clones, not every one. The sample has some 260,000 clones; about 92% are singletons. The sample consisted of PBMCs. The receptors come from a woman aged 30 to 39 in good health and CMV-seronegative.

This clone was counted a few times. The chain is built from TRBV7-9 and TRBJ1-4; no firm D call. CDR3 length: 17 amino acids. V lost 1 base to trimming and J lost 0 bases, with 12 bases between them. Germline V gene lookup returns CDR1 SEHNR and CDR2 FQNEAQ (reference sequence). As DNA, the CDR3 is TGTGCCAGCAGCTTAGGGAGGGTTTCCGCAACTAATGAAAAACTGTTTTTT. Its protein is CASSLGRVSATNEKLFF. Full variable domain (rest looked up from reference TRBV7-9 and TRBJ1-4): DTGVSQNPRHKITKRGQNVTFRCDPISEHNRLYWYRQTLGQGPEFLTYFQNEAQLEKSRLLSDRFSAERPKGSFSTLEIQRTEQGDSAMYLCASSLGRVSATNEKLFFGSGTQLSVL.

The genes are TRBV4-2 and TRBJ2-1; D is unresolved. The CDR3 is 14 residues long. Trimming removed 0 bases from V and 3 bases from J, with 6 bases in between. Germline V gene sequence: CDR1 LGHNA, CDR2 YNFKEQ. The CDR3 DNA follows: TGTGCCAGCAGCCAAGAAAACTACTACAATGAGCAGTTCTTC. It yields the protein CASSQENYYNEQFF.

Details on this clone: Different DNA sequences within this sample yield the same CDR3. The V call is TRBV7-6, the J call TRBJ2-7; 13 bases map to TRBD2. Germline lookup yields CDR1 SGHVS and CDR2 FNYEAQ. The CDR3 consists of 15 residues. J lost 4 bases, V lost 4 bases, and 4 bases had no gene match. CDR3 nucleotide sequence: TGTGCCAGCAGCTCGGGACTAGCGGGACCTTACGAGCAGTACTTC. The encoded protein is CASSSGLAGPYEQYF. The whole variable domain, filled in from reference TRBV7-6 and TRBJ2-7, reads GAGVSQSPRYKVTKRGQDVALRCDPISGHVSLYWYRQALGQGPEFLTYFNYEAQQDKSGLPNDRFSAERPEGSISTLTIQRTEQRDSAMYRCASSSGLAGPYEQYFGPGTRLTVT.

The chain links TRBV6-5 to TRBJ2-3; D is perhaps TRBD1 (6 bases). Per germline, CDR1 MNHEY and CDR2 SVGAGI. Trimming left V 6 bases short and J 3 bases short, with 10 bases between. The CDR3 is 13 residues long. The CDR3 sequence: CASSFTGTDTQYF. CDR3 in DNA: TGTGCCAGCAGCTTTACAGGGACAGATACGCAGTATTTT.

The chain joins TRBV5-1 to TRBJ2-6; 13 nucleotides align to TRBD2. V was pared by 4 bases and J by 4 bases, with 8 bases of the junction left unmatched. Germline CDR1 reads SGHRS; CDR2 reads YFSETQ. The CDR3 has 18 residues. The CDR3 DNA follows: TGCGCCAGCAGCGCCTCCGGGACTAGCGGGACCGGGGCCAACGTCCTGACTTTC. This translates into CASSASGTSGTGANVLTF.

The CDR3 sequence: CASSIRDYSYNEQFF. CDR3 nucleotide sequence: TGTGCCAGCAGCATCCGGGACTACTCCTACAATGAGCAGTTCTTC. This rearrangement joins TRBV11-3 to TRBJ2-1; 7 bases agree with TRBD2. The CDR3 is made up of 15 amino acids. The V and J ends lost 5 bases and 0 bases, in that order; junction bases with no gene match: 4. Germline V gene sequence: CDR1 SGHNT, CDR2 YENEEA.

The rearrangement links TRBV7-2 to TRBJ2-7; D ambiguous. The CDR3 is 13 residues long. CDR1 is SGHTA, CDR2 FQGNSA, per germline. The germline V and J ends were trimmed by 5 bases and 6 bases, with 14 bases remaining between them. CDR3 bases: TGTGCCAGCAGCCTATCACTGACTGGCGAGCAGTACTTC. Its translation: CASSLSLTGEQYF. Using reference TRBV7-2 and TRBJ2-7 for the parts outside the CDR3, the full variable domain is GAGVSQSPSNKVTEKGKDVELRCDPISGHTALYWYRQSLGQGLEFLIYFQGNSAPDKSGLPSDRFSAERTGGSVSTLTIQRTQQEDSAVYLCASSLSLTGEQYFGPGTRLTVT.

V usage is TRBV6-5 and J usage is TRBJ1-1, with TRBD1 matching 8 bases. Germline lookup yields CDR1 MNHEY and CDR2 SVGAGI. The CDR3 has 12 residues. With 6 bases clipped from V and 8 bases from J, the junction kept 5 bases outside the gene matches. The CDR3 is CASRRQGTEAFF. CDR3 coding DNA: TGTGCCAGCAGGAGACAGGGGACGGAAGCTTTCTTT.

This rearrangement joins TRBV11-2 to TRBJ2-1; D assignment may be TRBD1 or TRBD2 (5 bases each). Deletions cut 5 bases from V and 0 bases from J, with 14 bases between. Germline CDR1 is SGHAT and CDR2 is FQNNGV. There are 16 residues in the CDR3. Here the CDR3 DNA reads TGTGCCAGCAGCCTATTCGGGACGAACTCCTACAATGAGCAGTTCTTC. Residues: CASSLFGTNSYNEQFF.

This chain uses TRBV5-1 with TRBJ2-3, with unresolved D. The V and J ends lost 1 base and 0 bases respectively, with 9 bases between them. CDR3 length: 15 amino acids. CDR1 and CDR2 (germline): SGHRS, YFSETQ. CDR3 residues: CASSLRSTSTDTQYF. As DNA, the CDR3 is TGCGCCAGCAGCTTGCGGTCGACTAGCACAGATACGCAGTATTTT.

The genes are TRBV28 and TRBJ2-3, with TRBD2 matching 7 bases. V was clipped by 6 bases and J by 5 bases; unmatched bases: 14. The CDR3 has 16 amino acids. Germline CDR1 and CDR2: MDHEN and SYDVKM. CDR3 sequence (DNA): TGTGCCAGCAGCGAAGGCGCGGGAGTCGGGTTAGATACGCAGTATTTT. It codes for CASSEGAGVGLDTQYF.

The V and J genes are TRBV28 and TRBJ1-1, with 7 bases fitting TRBD1. J was trimmed by 3 bases and V by 6 bases; bases with no gene match: 7. CDR1 MDHEN and CDR2 SYDVKM come from the germline V gene. There are 14 residues in the CDR3. This chain's CDR3 is CASSRQGIDTEAFF. CDR3 sequence (DNA): TGTGCCAGCAGCAGACAGGGCATCGACACTGAAGCTTTCTTT.